Shown below are 23 T cell receptor beta chains from a single sample sequenced in a study of blood T cell repertoires in COVID-19. The assay was immunoSEQ multiplex PCR, and TCRdb's table has in-frame clones only and misses some. The sample records nearly 200,000 clones, 88% being singletons. Sequenced: peripheral blood. These receptors came from a middle-aged woman who had recovered from COVID-19.

The rearrangement joins TRBV9 to TRBJ1-1; no firm D call. V was trimmed by 4 bases and J by 3 bases, leaving 16 bases between them. Germline V gene lookup returns CDR1 SGDLS and CDR2 YYNGEE. CDR3 length: 15 residues. The CDR3 DNA reads as TGTGCCAGCAGCACCCGCAGAGGGCAGGACACTGAAGCTTTCTTT. Protein: CASSTRRGQDTEAFF.

V and J are TRBV5-1 and TRBJ2-1; maybe TRBD2 (6 bases). The CDR3 spans 15 residues. Germline V lookup: CDR1 SGHRS, CDR2 YFSETQ. V lost 1 base and J lost 6, with 14 bases in between. For the CDR3, the DNA is TGCGCCAGCAGCTTGTCGCAGCGGGCCCTCAATGAGCAGTTCTTC. Protein: CASSLSQRALNEQFF.

As DNA, the CDR3 is TGTGCCAGCAGCTTAGCCCAGACAGGGTTGGAGACCCAGTACTTC. Translated: CASSLAQTGLETQYF. The chain couples TRBV7-9 to TRBJ2-5; 7 bases match TRBD1. Trimming cost V 0 bases and J 5 bases; bases outside gene matches: 6. Germline values: CDR1 SEHNR, CDR2 FQNEAQ (reference sequence). The CDR3 sequence is 15 residues long.

The genes are TRBV19 and TRBJ2-3, with TRBD1 matching over 7 bases. This CDR3 contains 15 residues. The J segment lost 6 bases and the V segment lost 6 bases, leaving 12 bases of the junction unmatched. The germline V gene has CDR1 LNHDA and CDR2 SQIVND (reference sequence). CDR3 DNA: TGTGCCAGTAGCCGAGGGACAGTCAATGCGGATACGCAGTATTTT. Encoded protein: CASSRGTVNADTQYF.

This clone was counted ten times or more. The gene calls are TRBV4-2 and TRBJ1-2; maybe TRBD1 (5 bases). Germline V CDR1 and CDR2: LGHNA, YNFKEQ. Trimming cost V 0 bases and J 5 bases, with 13 bases left between them. This CDR3 is built from 15 residues. The CDR3 nucleotides read TGTGCCAGCAGCCAAGAAGCCAGGGTAGGGTATGGCTACACCTTC. It is translated as CASSQEARVGYGYTF.

The chain has TRBV30 and TRBJ2-7; weak D call: TRBD2 (5 bases). The CDR3 loop spans 17 amino acids. Trimming left V 0 bases short and J 3 bases short, with 21 bases between. Germline V gene data show CDR1 as GTSNPN and CDR2 as SVGIG (reference sequence). CDR3 protein: CAWSVPNGQAVLYEQYF. DNA of the CDR3: TGTGCCTGGAGTGTACCGAACGGCCAAGCGGTCCTCTACGAGCAGTACTTC.

The gene calls are TRBV3-1 (or the pseudogene TRBV3-2) and TRBJ1-2; 8 nucleotides match TRBD1. The CDR3 consists of 17 residues. With 4 bases clipped from V and 3 bases from J, the junction kept 13 bases outside the gene matches. Germline CDR1 LGHDT, CDR2 YNNKEL (reference sequence). In nucleotides, the CDR3 is TGTGCCAGCAGCCTAATACCCGGGACAGGTGACGACTATGGCTACACCTTC. Its protein is CASSLIPGTGDDYGYTF.

V is TRBV5-4 and J is TRBJ1-1, with 9 bases fitting TRBD1. The germline gives CDR1 SGHNT, CDR2 YYREEE (reference sequence). V gave up 4 bases and J gave up 7 bases; unmatched junction bases: 23. The CDR3 is 19 residues long. CDR3 coding DNA: TGTGCCAGCAGCCGCGGGACAGGGAGGATGTTAGTAGGGAAAGTTGAAGCTTTCTTT. Translation: CASSRGTGRMLVGKVEAFF.

V gene TRBV7-9 combines with J gene TRBJ1-3; the D is unclear. The CDR3 sequence is 15 residues long. With 1 base removed from V and 4 bases from J, the gap between germline ends came to 11 bases. Germline loops: CDR1 SEHNR, CDR2 FQNEAQ (reference sequence). As DNA, the CDR3 is TGTGCCAGCAGCTTAGGTGGAGGGTCAGGAAACACCATATATTTT. Its translation: CASSLGGGSGNTIYF.

CDR3 DNA sequence: TGTGCCTGGAGTAGAGTGGAGAGGCTGTTTTTT. Protein: CAWSRVERLFF. J is TRBJ2-2 and V is TRBV30; D gene unclear. The length of the CDR3 is 11 residues. V gave up 2 bases and J gave up 13 bases, with 11 bases separating them. Per germline, CDR1 GTSNPN and CDR2 SVGIG (reference sequence). The complete variable domain, with remaining parts taken from reference TRBV30 and TRBJ2-2, reads SQTIHQWPATLVQPVGSPLSLECTVEGTSNPNLYWYRQAAGRGLQLLFYSVGIGQISSEVPQNLSASRPQDRQFILSSKKLLLSDSGFYLCAWSRVERLFFGEGSRLTVL.

The V and J genes are TRBV28 and TRBJ2-7, with D tentatively TRBD2 (5 bases). Trimming cost V 3 bases and J 3 bases, with 9 bases left between them. CDR1 MDHEN and CDR2 SYDVKM come from the germline V gene. The CDR3 covers 13 residues. The DNA for the CDR3 is TGTGCCAGCAGTTTGAGTAGCGACTACGAGCAGTACTTC. Its protein is CASSLSSDYEQYF.

The chain carries TRBV7-9 and TRBJ2-2; 7 nucleotides match TRBD1. CDR1 is SEHNR and CDR2 is FQNEAQ in the germline V gene (reference sequence). CDR3 size: 16 residues. V shed 5 bases, J shed 3 bases, and the junction held 9 bases outside the gene matches. The CDR3 coding sequence is TGTGCCAGCAGCCCTAAGGGGGCAGCCGACACCGGGGAGCTGTTTTTT. Its translation: CASSPKGAADTGELFF.

The rearrangement uses TRBV19 and TRBJ2-7; D uncertain. The V and J ends lost 4 bases and 4 bases respectively, with 11 bases between them. Germline CDR1 reads LNHDA; CDR2 reads SQIVND (reference sequence). CDR3 length: 13 residues. CDR3 in DNA: TGTGCCAGTAGTACCCAGAATGTTTACGAGCAGTACTTC. This sequence encodes CASSTQNVYEQYF.

In its sample, this clone was seen once. This chain's CDR3 is CASSQGLAGGGETQYF. CDR3 coding DNA: TGTGCCAGCAGCCAGGGACTAGCGGGAGGTGGGGAGACCCAGTACTTC. The chain combines TRBV2 with TRBJ2-5; 15 bases match TRBD2. This CDR3 has 16 residues. Germline CDR1 reads SNHLY; CDR2 reads FYNNEI. The trim removed 6 bases at V and 5 bases at J, leaving 7 bases unmatched.

CDR3 amino acids: CSASPGTSYTYEQYF. Written as DNA, the CDR3 is TGCAGTGCTAGTCCCGGGACTAGCTATACCTACGAGCAGTACTTC. The V and J genes are TRBV20-1 and TRBJ2-7; 9 nucleotides match TRBD2. V lost 3 bases to trimming and J lost 2 bases; unmatched junction nucleotides: 8. The CDR3 sequence is 15 residues long. The V gene's germline CDR1 is DFQATT and CDR2 SNEGSKA (reference sequence).

The chain combines TRBV3-1 (or the pseudogene TRBV3-2) with TRBJ1-2; D gene uncertain. V shed 1 base and J shed 5 bases, with 14 bases lying between them. This CDR3 spans 15 amino acids. CDR1 is LGHDT, CDR2 YNNKEL, per germline (reference sequence). CDR3 sequence (DNA): TGTGCCAGCAGCCAAGGCGGAACAAATCGTTATGGCTACACCTTC. Translating it yields CASSQGGTNRYGYTF.

The chain carries TRBV27 and TRBJ2-1, with D hard to call. V lost 2 bases and J 5 bases, leaving 16 bases between the germline ends. CDR3 length: 16 amino acids. CDR1 MNHEY and CDR2 SMNVEV come from the germline V gene (reference sequence). CDR3 region: CASSLGPSWVDNEQFF. CDR3 DNA: TGTGCCAGCAGTTTAGGCCCTAGTTGGGTGGACAATGAGCAGTTCTTC.

The chain has TRBV13 and TRBJ2-7, with D tentatively TRBD2 (6 bases). Germline V gene lookup returns CDR1 PRHDT and CDR2 FYEKMQ (reference sequence). V gave up 0 bases and J gave up 9 bases, with 9 bases separating them. The CDR3 is made up of 12 amino acids. This CDR3 reads CASSLGTGGQYF. CDR3 in DNA: TGTGCCAGCAGCTTAGGGACCGGGGGGCAGTACTTC.

The chain combines TRBV12-3 or TRBV12-4 with TRBJ1-1; D uncertain. V lost 3 bases to trimming and J lost 4 bases, with 9 bases between them. This CDR3 is built from 13 residues. The CDR3 bases are TGTGCCAGCAGTTTTTCGGGAACCACTGAAGCTTTCTTT. It specifies CASSFSGTTEAFF.

As for this clone: One end of the junction fails to match germline, which may point to a read error. This chain connects TRBV3-1 (or the pseudogene TRBV3-2) to TRBJ1-3; D might be TRBD1 (6 bases). The CDR3 runs to 14 residues. Germline lookup yields CDR1 LGHDT and CDR2 YNNKEL (reference sequence). The CDR3 nucleotides read TGTGCCAGCACCCAAGGGGGAGCTGGAAACACCATATATTTT. It yields the protein CASTQGGAGNTIYF.

The gene calls are TRBV4-3 and TRBJ1-2; tentative D call: TRBD1 (5 bases). Trimming stripped 1 base from V and 4 bases from J, with 7 bases between. The germline V gene has CDR1 LGHNA and CDR2 YSLEER. CDR3 length: 13 residues. The CDR3 region is CASSQGGLYGYTF. CDR3 sequence (DNA): TGCGCCAGCAGCCAAGGGGGCCTCTATGGCTACACCTTC.

CDR3 coding DNA: TGTGCCAGCTCCCGGGACAGGGAGTATCAGCCCCAGCATTTT. It is translated as CASSRDREYQPQHF. V gene TRBV18 combines with J gene TRBJ1-5, with 9 bases that match TRBD1. Germline CDR1 and CDR2: KGHSH and LQKENI. CDR3 size: 14 residues. V lost 6 bases, J lost 5 bases, and 5 bases stayed unmatched.

This clone has a single count. CDR3 loop: CASSVGVAGVGEQFF. The CDR3 DNA sequence: TGTGCCAGCAGCGTAGGGGTAGCGGGAGTGGGGGAGCAGTTCTTC. The rearrangement links TRBV9 to TRBJ2-1, with 9 bases fitting TRBD2. The V and J ends lost 0 bases and 10 bases, in that order; junction bases with no gene match: 8. CDR1 and CDR2 (germline): SGDLS, YYNGEE. CDR3 length equals 15 residues.